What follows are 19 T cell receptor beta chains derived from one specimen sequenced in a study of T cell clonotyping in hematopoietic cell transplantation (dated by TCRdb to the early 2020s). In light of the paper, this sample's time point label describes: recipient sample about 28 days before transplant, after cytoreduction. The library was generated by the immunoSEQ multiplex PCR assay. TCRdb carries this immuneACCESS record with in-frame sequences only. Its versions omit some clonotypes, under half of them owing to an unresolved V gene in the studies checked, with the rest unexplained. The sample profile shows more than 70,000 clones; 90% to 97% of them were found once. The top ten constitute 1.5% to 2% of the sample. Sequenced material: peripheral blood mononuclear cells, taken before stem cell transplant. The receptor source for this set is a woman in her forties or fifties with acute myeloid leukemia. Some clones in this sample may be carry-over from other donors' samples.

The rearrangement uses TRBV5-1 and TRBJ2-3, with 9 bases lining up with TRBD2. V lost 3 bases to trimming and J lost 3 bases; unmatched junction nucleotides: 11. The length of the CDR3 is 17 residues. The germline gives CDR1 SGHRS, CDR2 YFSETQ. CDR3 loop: CASSWAATSGLTDTQYF. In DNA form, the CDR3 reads TGCGCCAGCAGCTGGGCCGCTACTAGCGGGCTTACAGATACGCAGTATTTT.

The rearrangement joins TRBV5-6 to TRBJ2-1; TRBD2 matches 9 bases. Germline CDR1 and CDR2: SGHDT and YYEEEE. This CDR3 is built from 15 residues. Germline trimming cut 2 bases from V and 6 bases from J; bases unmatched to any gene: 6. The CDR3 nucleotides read TGTGCCAGCAGCTTTGGGACTAGCCAAGGCAATGAGCAGTTCTTC. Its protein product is CASSFGTSQGNEQFF.

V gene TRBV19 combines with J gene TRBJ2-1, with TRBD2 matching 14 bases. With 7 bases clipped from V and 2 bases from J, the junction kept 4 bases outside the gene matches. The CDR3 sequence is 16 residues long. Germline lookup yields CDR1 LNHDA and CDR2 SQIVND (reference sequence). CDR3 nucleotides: TGTGCCAGTACGGGACTAGCGGGAGACCCCTACAATGAGCAGTTCTTC. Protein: CASTGLAGDPYNEQFF.

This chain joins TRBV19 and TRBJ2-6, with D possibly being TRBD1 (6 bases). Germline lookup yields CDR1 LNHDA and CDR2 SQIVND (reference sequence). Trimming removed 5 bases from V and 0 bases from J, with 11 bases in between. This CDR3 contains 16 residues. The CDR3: CASSQDRTSGANVLTF. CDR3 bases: TGTGCCAGTAGTCAAGACAGGACCTCTGGGGCCAACGTCCTGACTTTC. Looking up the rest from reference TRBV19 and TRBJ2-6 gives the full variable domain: DGGITQSPKYLFRKEGQNVTLSCEQNLNHDAMYWYRQDPGQGLRLIYYSQIVNDFQKGDIAEGYSVSREKKESFPLTVTSAQKNPTAFYLCASSQDRTSGANVLTFGAGSRLTVL.

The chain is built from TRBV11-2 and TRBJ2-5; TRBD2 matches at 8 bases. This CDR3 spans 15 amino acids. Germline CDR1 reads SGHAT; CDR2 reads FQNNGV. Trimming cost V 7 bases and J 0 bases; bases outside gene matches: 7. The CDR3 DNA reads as TGTGCCAGCACCCGCGGCGGGGGGTACCAAGAGACCCAGTACTTC. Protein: CASTRGGGYQETQYF.

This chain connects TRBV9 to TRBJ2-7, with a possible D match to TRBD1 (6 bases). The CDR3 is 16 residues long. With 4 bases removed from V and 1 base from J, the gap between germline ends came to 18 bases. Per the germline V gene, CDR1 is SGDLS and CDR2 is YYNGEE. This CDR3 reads CASSPDPRDKSYEQYF. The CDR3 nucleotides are TGTGCCAGCAGCCCAGACCCCCGGGACAAATCCTACGAGCAGTACTTC.

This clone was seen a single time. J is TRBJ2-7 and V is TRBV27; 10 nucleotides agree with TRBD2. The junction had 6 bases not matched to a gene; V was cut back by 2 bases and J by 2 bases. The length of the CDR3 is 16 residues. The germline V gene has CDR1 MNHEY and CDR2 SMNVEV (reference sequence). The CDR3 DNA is TGTGCCAGCAGTTTACTCCTAGCGGGAGTGGCCTACGAGCAGTACTTC. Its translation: CASSLLLAGVAYEQYF.

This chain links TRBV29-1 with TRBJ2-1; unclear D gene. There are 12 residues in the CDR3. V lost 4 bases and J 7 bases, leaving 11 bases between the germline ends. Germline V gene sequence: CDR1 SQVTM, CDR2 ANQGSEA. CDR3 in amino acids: CSVVSLGNEQFF. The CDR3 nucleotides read TGCAGCGTTGTGTCCCTGGGGAATGAGCAGTTCTTC.

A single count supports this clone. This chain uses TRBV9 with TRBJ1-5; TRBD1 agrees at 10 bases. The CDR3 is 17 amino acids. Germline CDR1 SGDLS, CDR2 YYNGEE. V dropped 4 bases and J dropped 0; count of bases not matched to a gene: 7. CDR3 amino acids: CASSPGQGLYSNQPQHF. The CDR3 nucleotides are TGTGCCAGCAGCCCGGGACAGGGGCTCTATAGCAATCAGCCCCAGCATTTT.

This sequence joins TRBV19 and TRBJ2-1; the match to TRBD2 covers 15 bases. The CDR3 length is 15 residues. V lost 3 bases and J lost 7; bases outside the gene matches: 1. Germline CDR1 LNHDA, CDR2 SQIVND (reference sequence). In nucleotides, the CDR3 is TGTGCCAGTAGTATGGGACTAGCGGGGGGAAATGAGCAGTTCTTC. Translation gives CASSMGLAGGNEQFF.

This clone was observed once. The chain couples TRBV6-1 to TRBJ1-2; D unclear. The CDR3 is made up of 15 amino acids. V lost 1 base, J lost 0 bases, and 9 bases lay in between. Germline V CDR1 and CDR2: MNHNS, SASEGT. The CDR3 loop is CASSEEGSSNYGYTF. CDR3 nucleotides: TGTGCCAGCAGTGAAGAGGGATCTTCTAACTATGGCTACACCTTC.

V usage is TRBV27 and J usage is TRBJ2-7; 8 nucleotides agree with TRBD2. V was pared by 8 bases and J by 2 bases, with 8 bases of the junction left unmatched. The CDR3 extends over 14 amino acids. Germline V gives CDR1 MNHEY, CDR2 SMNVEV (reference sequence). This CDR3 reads CASGRAGGTYEQYF. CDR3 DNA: TGTGCCAGCGGGAGGGCGGGGGGCACCTACGAGCAGTACTTC.

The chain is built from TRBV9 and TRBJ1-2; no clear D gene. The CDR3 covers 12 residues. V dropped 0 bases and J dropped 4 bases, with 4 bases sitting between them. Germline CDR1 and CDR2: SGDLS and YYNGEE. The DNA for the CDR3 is TGTGCCAGCAGCGTAGGGGTCTATGGCTACACCTTC. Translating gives CASSVGVYGYTF.

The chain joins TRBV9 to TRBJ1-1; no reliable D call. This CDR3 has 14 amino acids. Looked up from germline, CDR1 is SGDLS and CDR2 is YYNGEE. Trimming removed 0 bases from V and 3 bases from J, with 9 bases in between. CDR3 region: CASSVGYGDTEAFF. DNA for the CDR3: TGTGCCAGCAGCGTAGGGTATGGAGACACTGAAGCTTTCTTT.

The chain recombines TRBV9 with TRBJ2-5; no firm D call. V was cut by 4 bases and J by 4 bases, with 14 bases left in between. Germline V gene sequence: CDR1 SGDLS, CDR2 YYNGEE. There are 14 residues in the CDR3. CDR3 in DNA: TGTGCCAGCAGCTCGACTTCAAGGTCAGAGACCCAGTACTTC. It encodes CASSSTSRSETQYF.

CDR3 residues: CASSLAGSGGAKETQYF. The CDR3 nucleotides read TGTGCCAGCAGCTTAGCTGGTAGCGGGGGGGCTAAAGAGACCCAGTACTTC. The rearrangement joins TRBV7-8 to TRBJ2-5; 11 bases fit TRBD2. The V gene's germline CDR1 is SGHVS and CDR2 FQNEAQ. V trimming: 0 bases; J trimming: 3 bases; junction bases outside the gene matches: 6. The CDR3 totals 17 residues.

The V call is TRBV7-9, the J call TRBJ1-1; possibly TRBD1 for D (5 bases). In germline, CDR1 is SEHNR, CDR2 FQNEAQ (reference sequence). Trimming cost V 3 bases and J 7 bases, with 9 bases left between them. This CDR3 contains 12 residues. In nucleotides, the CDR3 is TGTGCCAGCAGCTTGGAAGGACATGAAGCTTTCTTT. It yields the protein CASSLEGHEAFF.

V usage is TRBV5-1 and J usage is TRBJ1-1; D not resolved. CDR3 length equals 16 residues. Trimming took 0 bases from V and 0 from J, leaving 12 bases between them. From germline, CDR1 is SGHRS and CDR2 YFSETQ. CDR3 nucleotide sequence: TGCGCCAGCAGCTTGGCGGGCGCGCTAATGAACACTGAAGCTTTCTTT. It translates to CASSLAGALMNTEAFF.

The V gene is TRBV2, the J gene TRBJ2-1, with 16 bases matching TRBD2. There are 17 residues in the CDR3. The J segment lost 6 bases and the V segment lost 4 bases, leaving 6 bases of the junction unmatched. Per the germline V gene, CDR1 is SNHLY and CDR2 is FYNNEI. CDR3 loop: CASSAGLAGGRRNEQFF. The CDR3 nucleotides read TGTGCCAGCAGTGCGGGACTAGCGGGGGGGAGGCGCAATGAGCAGTTCTTC.